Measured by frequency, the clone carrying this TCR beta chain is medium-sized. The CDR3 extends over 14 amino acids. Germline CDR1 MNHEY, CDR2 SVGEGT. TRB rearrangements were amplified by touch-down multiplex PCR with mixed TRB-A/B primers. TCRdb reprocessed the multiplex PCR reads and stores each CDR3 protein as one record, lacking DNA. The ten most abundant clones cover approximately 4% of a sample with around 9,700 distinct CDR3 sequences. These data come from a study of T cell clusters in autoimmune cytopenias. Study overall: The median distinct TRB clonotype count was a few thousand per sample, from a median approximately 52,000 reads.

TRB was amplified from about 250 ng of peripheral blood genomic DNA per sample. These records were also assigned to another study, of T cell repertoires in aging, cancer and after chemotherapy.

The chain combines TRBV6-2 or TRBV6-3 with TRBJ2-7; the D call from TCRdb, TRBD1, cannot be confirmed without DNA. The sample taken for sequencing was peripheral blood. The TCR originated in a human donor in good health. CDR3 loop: CASTTYAGNYEQYF.